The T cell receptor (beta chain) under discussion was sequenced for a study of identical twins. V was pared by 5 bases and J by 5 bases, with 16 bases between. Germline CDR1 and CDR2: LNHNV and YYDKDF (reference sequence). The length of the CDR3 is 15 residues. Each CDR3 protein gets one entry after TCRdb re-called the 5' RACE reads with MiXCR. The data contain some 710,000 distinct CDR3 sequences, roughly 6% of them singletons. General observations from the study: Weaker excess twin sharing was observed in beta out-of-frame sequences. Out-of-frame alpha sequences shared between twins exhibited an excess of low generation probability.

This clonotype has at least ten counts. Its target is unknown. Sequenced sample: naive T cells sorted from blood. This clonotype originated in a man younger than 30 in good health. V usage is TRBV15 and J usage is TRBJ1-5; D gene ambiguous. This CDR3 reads CATSLVRERYQPQHF. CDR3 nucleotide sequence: TGTGCCACCAGCTTAGTCCGGGAACGATATCAGCCCCAGCATTTT.